This T cell receptor (beta chain) was sequenced during a study of T cells in Graves' hyperthyroidism and ophthalmopathy. Whole-study results and caveats: In the analysis, a 13 V-J model separated ophthalmopathy from stable hyperthyroidism.

CDR1 is MNHEY, CDR2 SVGEGT, per germline. The V end was cut by 7 bases, the J end by 6 bases, with 17 bases between. The length of the CDR3 is 14 residues. Researchers amplified the TCR beta CDR3 regions from RNA transcripts. An initial round of RT-PCR targeting the TCR CDR3 relied on the HTBI primer set. TCRdb fed the multiplex PCR reads into MiXCR, producing one record per CDR3 protein. The table lists almost 500,000 distinct CDR3 sequences, under 25% of them singletons. The PBMCs had their origin in less than 13 ml of fresh peripheral blood. This clonotype was seen ten or more times. What it recognizes is unknown.

The receptor comes from a woman aged 70 to 79 with Graves' ophthalmopathy. The chain joins TRBV6-2 or TRBV6-3 to TRBJ2-3, with a possible D match to TRBD1 (6 bases). The sequenced sample was blood. CDR3 amino acids: CASTLDGGSDTQYF. The CDR3 bases are TGTGCCAGCACCCTGGATGGGGGCAGTGATACGCAGTATTTT.